The sequence of this T cell receptor (beta chain) was determined in a study of blood T cell repertoires in COVID-19. Study information: Samples of COVID-19 (acute and convalescent) were obtained from the United States, Italy and Spain. T cells, B-cell-depleted T cells, or PBMCs provided the cDNA or gDNA that served as material.

Original handling: Reference gene primer amplification gave nucleated cell count estimates. Clones were sequenced by immunoSEQ multiplex PCR, and TCRdb holds only the in-frame ones, with some missing. V and J calls and clone size follow that table, whereas D and trimming were derived from the DNA. The table lists roughly 40,000 clones, 83% of them singletons, with approximately 45% in the top ten. Germline CDR1 SGHTA, CDR2 FQGTGA. V gave up 0 bases and J gave up 5 bases; unmatched junction bases: 9. The CDR3 is made up of 16 amino acids. The chain combines TRBV7-3 with TRBJ1-1; 7 nucleotides line up with TRBD1. This sequence originates from a woman aged 80 or older with active or convalescent COVID-19. Sequencing input: peripheral blood. CDR3 nucleotide sequence: TGTGCCAGCAGCTTAACCCCGAACAGGGGTGGGACTGAAGCTTTCTTT. Amino acid sequence: CASSLTPNRGGTEAFF.